The clone carrying this T cell receptor beta chain was seen a handful of times. TCRdb re-derived calls from the PCR reads in MiXCR, one entry per CDR3 protein. Of under 350,000 distinct CDR3 sequences in the sample, 24% were seen once. This sample is drawn from a study of molecular identifiers for immune sequencing clone quantification. Sequencing used naive CD8+ T cells from blood, with Jurkat cell RNA spiked in. Subset here: FACS-sorted CD8+CD4-CCR7+CD45RA+ naive T cells. The receptor comes from a human donor in good health. Some libraries in this study had Jurkat cell RNA spiked in.

CDR3 sequence: CASSEVSARSFADTQYF. In DNA form, the CDR3 reads TGTGCCAGCAGTGAAGTCTCGGCTAGGAGTTTCGCAGATACGCAGTATTTT. The chain carries TRBV6-1 and TRBJ2-3; D ambiguous. Trimming stripped 1 base from V and 4 bases from J, with 18 bases between. Looked up from germline, CDR1 is MNHNS and CDR2 is SASEGT. This CDR3 spans 17 amino acids.